Listed here is a single T cell receptor (beta chain). This CDR3 region has 17 residues. The sample is drawn from a study of blood T cell repertoires in COVID-19. The protocol was immunoSEQ multiplex PCR, while the TCRdb copy is restricted to in-frame clones and leaves out a portion. The sample has around 300,000 clones, around 89% seen once. The sequence was collected from a woman in her thirties or forties with COVID-19, enrolled during active disease. The gene calls are TRBV21-1 and TRBJ1-1. TRBV21-1 corresponds to a pseudogene. Input material: peripheral blood. The CDR3 reads CASSKDPQAPRGTEAFF. DNA of the CDR3: TGTGCCAGCAGCAAAGACCCCCAGGCCCCGCGGGGGACTGAAGCTTTCTTT.